This TCR beta chain was identified in a study of T cell changes during pregnancy in multiple sclerosis (dated by TCRdb to the late 2010s). For the wider study: Changes in the T cell repertoire over the course of pregnancy were examined in this study in women with multiple sclerosis.

For this clone: The specificity of this receptor is unknown. No clone much larger than this one lies a single base away; base qualities are absent.

Ends trimmed: V by 6 bases, J by 7 bases; bases unmatched to a gene: 9. The germline V gene encodes CDR1 KGHSH and CDR2 LQKENI. The CDR3 starts with the cysteine, ends with the phenylalanine, and has 14 residues. The read is trimmed to its CDR3 DNA, 42 bases read in frame from base 1. Library preparation was by the immunoSEQ multiplex PCR assay. What TCRdb holds here is the immuneACCESS table cut down to in-frame rearrangements. Part of the clones is not present; checked against another copy, under half of the missing clones reflect an unresolved V gene, and the others are unexplained. The sample table lists 55,000 to 65,000 clones, just over 90% of them with a count of one. Roughly 0.35% of the sample is taken by the ten largest.

The rearrangement joined TRBV18 to TRBJ2-7; 10 middle bases align to TRBD1. The sequencing used CD4+ T cells from peripheral blood mononuclear cells, collected before pregnancy. The TCR sequence derives from a female donor with multiple sclerosis, enrolled in a pregnancy study. In nucleotides, the sequence is TGTGCCAGCTCCGCCGGGACAGGGGTGTGGGAGCAGTACTTC. This sequence encodes CASSAGTGVWEQYF.